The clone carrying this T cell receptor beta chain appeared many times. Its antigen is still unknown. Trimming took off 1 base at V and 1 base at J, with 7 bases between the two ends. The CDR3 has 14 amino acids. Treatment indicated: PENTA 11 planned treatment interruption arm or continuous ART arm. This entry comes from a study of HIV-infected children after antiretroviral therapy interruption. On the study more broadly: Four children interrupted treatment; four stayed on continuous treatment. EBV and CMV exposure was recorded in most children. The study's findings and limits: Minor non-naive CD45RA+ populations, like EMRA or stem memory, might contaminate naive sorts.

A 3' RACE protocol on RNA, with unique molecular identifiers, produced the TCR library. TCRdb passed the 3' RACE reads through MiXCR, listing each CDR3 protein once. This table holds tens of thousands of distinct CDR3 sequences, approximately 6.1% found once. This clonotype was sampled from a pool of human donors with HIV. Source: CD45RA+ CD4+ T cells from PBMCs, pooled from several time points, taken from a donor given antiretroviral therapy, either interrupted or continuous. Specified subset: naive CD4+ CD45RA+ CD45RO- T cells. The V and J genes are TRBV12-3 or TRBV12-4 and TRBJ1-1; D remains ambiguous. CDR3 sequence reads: CASSLVGRNTEAFF. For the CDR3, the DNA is TGTGCCAGCAGTTTAGTAGGGCGGAACACTGAAGCTTTCTTT.